This T cell receptor (beta chain) was captured by sequencing in a study of blood T cell repertoires in COVID-19. As for the study in general: Samples came from the United States, Italy and Spain, spanning acute and convalescent COVID-19. T cells, B-cell-depleted T cells, or PBMCs supplied cDNA or gDNA.

Methods used by the authors: Estimates of nucleated cell counts were drawn from the amplification of reference gene primers. Some clones are missing from TCRdb's copy, which holds only in-frame ones; the method was immunoSEQ multiplex PCR. The V and J calls and the clone size are those of that table, but D and trimming were determined from the DNA. Seen here are approximately 350,000 clones, about 90% observed once, and the top ten hold roughly 3.3%. This CDR3 spans 15 amino acids. Germline lookup yields CDR1 MDHEN and CDR2 SYDVKM. Trimming at V came to 6 bases and at J to 4 bases, leaving 10 bases not matched to a gene.

V usage is TRBV28 and J usage is TRBJ1-1; the match to TRBD1 covers 8 bases. The sequenced sample was peripheral blood. This clonotype was sampled from a woman aged 18-29 years who had recovered from COVID-19. Written as DNA, the CDR3 is TGTGCCAGCAGCCAACTACAGGGGGGAGTCACTGAAGCTTTCTTT. Encoded protein: CASSQLQGGVTEAFF.